These 27 T cell receptor beta chains originate from one sample sequenced in a study of T cells in Graves' hyperthyroidism and ophthalmopathy. RNA transcripts were the template for amplifying TCR beta CDR3 regions. Primed by the HTBI set, a first-round RT-PCR was run on the TCR CDR3. TCRdb fed the multiplex PCR reads into MiXCR, producing one record per CDR3 protein. The sample records roughly 600,000 distinct CDR3 sequences, around 13% being singletons. Sequencing was performed on blood. Source of these receptors: a woman aged 45-65 years with Graves' ophthalmopathy.

This clonotype was found once. The chain's CDR3 is CSASPGGLRYSPLHF. Here the CDR3 DNA reads TGCAGTGCTAGCCCAGGGGGGCTACGATATTCACCCCTCCACTTT. The chain carries TRBV20-1 and TRBJ1-6, with 7 bases matching TRBD1. The V gene end was trimmed by 3 bases and the J gene end by 8 bases; junction bases not matched to a gene: 10. CDR1 is DFQATT and CDR2 is SNEGSKA in the germline V gene (reference sequence). The CDR3 consists of 15 residues.

The table lists this clonotype with a few counts. The chain uses TRBV6-2 or TRBV6-3 and TRBJ1-5, with D possibly being TRBD1 (6 bases). The CDR3 runs 13 residues. V was pared by 6 bases and J by 5 bases, with 11 bases between. CDR1 is MNHEY and CDR2 is SVGEGT in the germline V gene. CDR3 nucleotides: TGTGCCAGCAGGGGACACGAAGATCAGCCCCAGCATTTT. Residues: CASRGHEDQPQHF.

Concerning this clonotype itself: Just one base apart from a much larger clone, this may be a read error. The V gene is TRBV14, the J gene TRBJ2-7; 9 positions agree with TRBD2. J gave up 7 bases and V 1 base, and 8 bases lay outside the gene matches. There are 15 residues in the CDR3. From germline, CDR1 is SGHDN and CDR2 FVKESK. The CDR3 region is CASSQGYSGSYEQYF. The CDR3 DNA sequence: TGTGCCAGCAGCCAAGGGTATAGCGGGAGCTATGAGCAGTACTTC.

In this sample, this clonotype turned up many times. The rearrangement links TRBV27 to TRBJ2-7, with 7 bases matching TRBD1. Germline V gene sequence: CDR1 MNHEY, CDR2 SMNVEV (reference sequence). V was pared by 7 bases and J by 0 bases, with 3 bases of the junction left unmatched. The CDR3 length is 13 residues. In nucleotides, the CDR3 is TGTGCCAGCAAAGGACAGGACTCCTACGAGCAGTACTTC. It yields the protein CASKGQDSYEQYF.

This clonotype was recorded at least ten times. The chain uses TRBV7-9 and TRBJ2-7; 11 nucleotides agree with TRBD2. The CDR3 sequence is 15 residues long. Germline CDR1 and CDR2: SEHNR and FQNEAQ (reference sequence). V dropped 4 bases and J dropped 5; count of bases not matched to a gene: 7. CDR3: CASSWQLAGGDEQYF. Here the CDR3 DNA reads TGTGCCAGCAGCTGGCAGCTAGCGGGAGGCGACGAGCAGTACTTC.

The CDR3 reads CASSLEGTGAAGYTF. The DNA of the CDR3 is TGTGCCAGCAGTTTAGAGGGGACAGGGGCGGCTGGCTACACCTTC. V usage is TRBV12-3 or TRBV12-4 and J usage is TRBJ1-2, with 10 bases that match TRBD1. The CDR3 consists of 15 residues. Unmatched junction bases numbered 6, after V lost 1 base and J lost 7 bases.

This clonotype was counted many times. The V call is TRBV11-2, the J call TRBJ2-5; D not certain. Deletions cut 7 bases from V and 0 bases from J, with 6 bases between. The germline CDR1 and CDR2 sequences are SGHAT and FQNNGV. There are 12 residues in the CDR3. The CDR3 region has the DNA TGTGCCAGCACTCAGAACCAAGAGACCCAGTACTTC. Translating it yields CASTQNQETQYF.

This clonotype was seen a few times. This sequence joins TRBV10-3 and TRBJ2-3, with 11 bases lining up with TRBD2. The CDR3 is made up of 17 amino acids. V gave up 4 bases and J gave up 0 bases; unmatched junction bases: 6. Germline lookup yields CDR1 ENHRY and CDR2 SYGVKD. The CDR3 is CAISAASGRSSTDTQYF. The CDR3 DNA follows: TGTGCCATCAGTGCCGCTAGCGGGAGGTCAAGCACAGATACGCAGTATTTT.

The chain is built from TRBV6-5 and TRBJ1-3; D gene ambiguous. CDR1 is MNHEY, CDR2 SVGAGI, per germline. There are 15 residues in the CDR3. V was pared by 2 bases and J by 0 bases, with 8 bases between. The CDR3 coding sequence is TGTGCCAGCAGTTACGACGCGATCTCTGGAAACACCATATATTTT. Translating gives CASSYDAISGNTIYF.

The V gene is TRBV7-9, the J gene TRBJ2-1, with TRBD2 matching 10 bases. Germline V gene lookup returns CDR1 SEHNR and CDR2 FQNEAQ (reference sequence). This CDR3 is built from 15 residues. Trimming removed 5 bases from V and 8 bases from J; junction bases left unmatched: 9. CDR3 region: CASSRSGLAFHEQFF. CDR3 nucleotides: TGTGCCAGCAGCCGATCGGGACTAGCGTTCCATGAGCAGTTCTTC. The whole variable domain, remainder taken from reference TRBV7-9 and TRBJ2-1, is DTGVSQNPRHKITKRGQNVTFRCDPISEHNRLYWYRQTLGQGPEFLTYFQNEAQLEKSRLLSDRFSAERPKGSFSTLEIQRTEQGDSAMYLCASSRSGLAFHEQFFGPGTRLTVL.

The table lists this clonotype with many counts. The gene calls are TRBV7-2 and TRBJ2-3; no definite D call. Germline CDR1 SGHTA, CDR2 FQGNSA. Trimming removed 2 bases at V and 3 bases at J, with 9 bases between. This CDR3 has 14 amino acids. The CDR3, as DNA: TGTGCCAGCAGCTTAAGATCGGAGACAGATACGCAGTATTTT. Encoded protein: CASSLRSETDTQYF.

The J gene is TRBJ2-1, the V gene TRBV30; the D gene is possibly TRBD1 (5 bases). Germline-derived CDR1 and CDR2 are GTSNPN and SVGIG (reference sequence). The CDR3 covers 12 residues. V lost 3 bases to trimming and J lost 9 bases, with 12 bases between them. CDR3 nucleotide sequence: TGTGCCTGGAGCGAACAGGAAATTGAGCAGTTCTTC. Amino acids: CAWSEQEIEQFF. Full variable domain (rest looked up from reference TRBV30 and TRBJ2-1): SQTIHQWPATLVQPVGSPLSLECTVEGTSNPNLYWYRQAAGRGLQLLFYSVGIGQISSEVPQNLSASRPQDRQFILSSKKLLLSDSGFYLCAWSEQEIEQFFGPGTRLTVL.

This clonotype showed up many times. The CDR3 DNA sequence: TGCAGCGAACACGGGACAGTAGACACTGAAGCTTTCTTT. Residues: CSEHGTVDTEAFF. The rearrangement uses TRBV29-1 and TRBJ1-1; 7 bases map to TRBD1. The CDR3 extends over 13 amino acids. Germline assignment: CDR1 SQVTM and CDR2 ANQGSEA. The junction had 8 bases not matched to a gene; V was cut back by 7 bases and J by 3 bases.

This clonotype was found many times. The V call is TRBV28, the J call TRBJ1-6, with D uncertain. Germline V CDR1 and CDR2: MDHEN, SYDVKM. V was pared by 4 bases and J by 11 bases, with 6 bases between. The CDR3 is made up of 11 amino acids. CDR3 nucleotide sequence: TGTGCCAGCAGTTCCAAAGCACCCCTCCACTTT. Its translation is CASSSKAPLHF.

V and J are TRBV4-3 and TRBJ2-5; D remains ambiguous. The CDR3 runs to 13 residues. The germline gives CDR1 LGHNA, CDR2 YSLEER. V was shortened by 0 bases and J by 4 bases, with 6 bases between the two germline ends. CDR3 region: CASSQDIRETQYF. DNA for the CDR3: TGCGCCAGCAGCCAAGATATAAGAGAGACCCAGTACTTC.

This clonotype appeared many times. The chain is built from TRBV7-2 and TRBJ1-5; D perhaps matches TRBD1 (5 bases). The V gene lost 4 bases and the J gene lost 6 bases, with 7 bases spanning the gap. The CDR3 length is 12 residues. The germline gives CDR1 SGHTA, CDR2 FQGNSA. CDR3 sequence: CASSSRAQPQHF. The CDR3 DNA sequence: TGTGCCAGCAGCTCCAGGGCTCAGCCCCAGCATTTT.

This clonotype was detected many times. The chain uses TRBV7-8 and TRBJ1-4, with D perhaps TRBD1 (6 bases). Germline V gene sequence: CDR1 SGHVS, CDR2 FQNEAQ. Trimming shortened V by 2 bases and J by 8 bases, and 12 bases separated the two germline ends. The CDR3 runs to 14 residues. CDR3 in DNA: TGTGCCAGCAGCTTAACGGACAGTCGCGAAAAACTGTTTTTT. It is translated as CASSLTDSREKLFF.

The table lists this clonotype with a few counts. The chain links TRBV4-3 to TRBJ2-1, with 10 bases fitting TRBD2. Germline lookup yields CDR1 LGHNA and CDR2 YSLEER. The J segment lost 10 bases and the V segment lost 5 bases, leaving 14 bases of the junction unmatched. This CDR3 spans 16 amino acids. CDR3 DNA sequence: TGCGCCAGCAGCGCCCGTCTAGCGGGAGTCTCCGGGGAGCAGTTCTTC. This sequence encodes CASSARLAGVSGEQFF.

There are many counts of this clonotype. The V gene is TRBV20-1, the J gene TRBJ2-1; unclear D gene. The CDR3 loop spans 14 amino acids. With 2 bases removed from V and 3 bases from J, the gap between germline ends came to 11 bases. Germline V gene sequence: CDR1 DFQATT, CDR2 SNEGSKA (reference sequence). The CDR3 here is CSARMVLVYNEQFF. The DNA for the CDR3 is TGCAGTGCTAGAATGGTGCTAGTCTACAATGAGCAGTTCTTC.

This clonotype was picked up a small number of times. The rearrangement links TRBV7-6 to TRBJ2-1, with 11 bases matching TRBD2. The length of the CDR3 is 20 residues. Germline V gene sequence: CDR1 SGHVS, CDR2 FNYEAQ. The V segment lost 1 base and the J segment 7 bases; nucleotides outside the gene matches: 18. The CDR3, as DNA: TGTGCCAGCAGCTTAGGGACGACAGACACTAGCGGGAGTTCCTTTAATGAGCAGTTCTTC. Amino acids: CASSLGTTDTSGSSFNEQFF.

This clonotype was seen at least ten times. The chain links TRBV20-1 to TRBJ2-1; TRBD2 agrees at 11 bases. CDR1 is DFQATT and CDR2 is SNEGSKA in the germline V gene (reference sequence). This CDR3 spans 15 amino acids. Unmatched junction bases numbered 5, after V lost 4 bases and J lost 3 bases. CDR3 nucleotide sequence: TGCAGTGCTACCAAGGGACTAGCGGACTACAATGAGCAGTTCTTC. Its translation is CSATKGLADYNEQFF.

This clonotype was counted between two and nine times. The chain uses TRBV7-2 and TRBJ2-7; D is uncertain. Looked up from germline, CDR1 is SGHTA and CDR2 is FQGNSA. CDR3 length equals 15 residues. The V gene lost 3 bases and the J gene lost 0 bases, with 12 bases spanning the gap. The CDR3 DNA reads TGTGCCAGCAGCTTGTGGGGTCCGAGCTCCTACGAGCAGTACTTC. Encoded protein: CASSLWGPSSYEQYF.

This clonotype was detected a few times. Its ends do not fully match the called genes, so a read error is possible. The chain joins TRBV3-1 to TRBJ2-7; possibly TRBD1 for D (5 bases). Looked up from germline, CDR1 is LGHDT and CDR2 is YNNKEL (reference sequence). This CDR3 has 14 residues. In DNA, the CDR3 is TGCGCCAGCAGCCAAGATCAGGGAAGGGACGAGCAGTACTTC. Translation gives CASSQDQGRDEQYF.

This clonotype was observed a few times. The chain carries TRBV7-2 and TRBJ2-7, with 13 positions matching TRBD2. The CDR3 has 16 residues. Germline CDR1 SGHTA, CDR2 FQGNSA. V lost 5 bases, J lost 2 bases, and 6 bases stayed unmatched. This chain's CDR3 is CASSPRLAGGTYEQYF. In nucleotides, the CDR3 is TGTGCCAGCAGCCCAAGACTAGCGGGAGGAACCTACGAGCAGTACTTC.

This chain connects TRBV5-8 to TRBJ2-3, with D unresolved. CDR1 is SGHTS and CDR2 is YDEGEE in the germline V gene. The germline V and J ends were trimmed by 0 bases and 5 bases, with 13 bases remaining between them. CDR3 length equals 15 residues. The CDR3 is CASSLGPRGIDTQYF. The CDR3 coding sequence is TGTGCCAGCAGCTTGGGTCCACGCGGCATAGATACGCAGTATTTT.

This clonotype appeared many times. This chain connects TRBV27 to TRBJ1-5; TRBD1 matches 7 bases. Trimming removed 5 bases from V and 4 bases from J; junction bases left unmatched: 5. There are 14 residues in the CDR3. Per the germline V gene, CDR1 is MNHEY and CDR2 is SMNVEV (reference sequence). The CDR3 reads CASSAGQRNQPQHF. The CDR3 DNA is TGTGCCAGCAGTGCGGGACAGAGGAATCAGCCCCAGCATTTT.

A word on this clonotype: The junction departs from germline at one end; a sequencing error may be responsible. This rearrangement joins TRBV6-1 to TRBJ2-2, with a weak D call TRBD2 (5 bases). This CDR3 spans 14 amino acids. In germline, CDR1 is MNHNS, CDR2 SASEGT. The CDR3 here is CASSEVGTTGELLF. In DNA form, the CDR3 reads TGTGCCAGCAGTGAAGTCGGTACCACCGGGGAGCTGCTTTTT.